This T cell receptor beta chain was profiled in a study of control samples from healthy donors and cancer patients. TCRdb keeps only in-frame clones here, not all; method: immunoSEQ multiplex PCR. Among about 98,000 clones listed, about 92% were seen once. CDR1 and CDR2 (germline): SGHRS, YFSETQ. V shed 3 bases and J shed 5 bases, with 18 bases lying between them. The CDR3 has 15 amino acids. This clone was found once. Material: blood. The clonotype was recovered from a woman between 18 and 29 years old in good health. The V and J genes are TRBV5-1 and TRBJ2-7, with D possibly TRBD2 on 5 matching bases. The CDR3 loop reads CASSSGLQQLNEQYF. The CDR3 DNA sequence: TGCGCCAGCAGCTCAGGACTCCAGCAATTGAACGAGCAGTACTTC. Together with reference TRBV5-1 and TRBJ2-7, the CDR3 gives the full variable domain: KAGVTQTPRYLIKTRGQQVTLSCSPISGHRSVSWYQQTPGQGLQFLFEYFSETQRNKGNFPGRFSGRQFSNSRSEMNVSTLELGDSALYLCASSSGLQQLNEQYFGPGTRLTVT.